This T cell receptor (beta chain) stems from a study of CD8 T cells in ankylosing spondylitis. This clonotype was found many times. The antigen is unknown. Per the germline V gene, CDR1 is MNHNS and CDR2 is SASEGT. The V gene lost 2 bases and the J gene lost 7 bases, with 12 bases spanning the gap. The CDR3 has 13 residues. Study conclusions and caveats: Significant enrichment of disease-linked clones was reported in matched ankylosing spondylitis synovial fluid.

Quantitative 5'-RACE with molecular barcodes was used to make the TCR beta libraries. In TCRdb, the 5' RACE reads were re-called with MiXCR into one record per CDR3 protein. Among 150,000 or so distinct CDR3 sequences listed, about 18% were seen once. The chain couples TRBV6-1 to TRBJ2-7, with D unresolved. The sequenced sample was blood, either unsorted or a sorted T cell fraction (not recorded which). The TCR comes from a male donor with ankylosing spondylitis or in good health (not recorded which). Here the CDR3 reads CASSENQPTEQYF. The CDR3 coding sequence is TGTGCCAGCAGTGAAAACCAACCCACTGAGCAGTACTTC.